The following is a TCR beta chain sequence with its context. Here immunoSEQ multiplex PCR was the method, and the copy in TCRdb shows in-frame clones only, minus some. The repertoire holds approximately 150,000 clones, with more than 90% as singletons. The source of the sample is a study of blood T cell repertoires in COVID-19. Study as a whole: Acute-phase and convalescent COVID-19 samples originated in the United States, Italy and Spain. PBMCs, B-cell-depleted T cells, or T cells provided the cDNA or gDNA that made up the material.

Trimming cost V 5 bases and J 1 base, with 12 bases left between them. The CDR3 consists of 15 residues. Germline CDR1 reads LNHDA; CDR2 reads SQIVND (reference sequence). The TCR originated in a man aged 55 to 69 with active or convalescent COVID-19. The chain combines TRBV19 with TRBJ2-1, with no clear D. Material for sequencing was peripheral blood. CDR3 coding DNA: TGTGCCAGTAGTGATGTTCTAGTGTCCTACAATGAGCAGTTCTTC. As protein: CASSDVLVSYNEQFF.